In its sample, the clone carrying this T cell receptor (beta chain) was seen once. The data were obtained in a study of blood T cell repertoires in COVID-19. Study-level background: Specimens from acute and convalescent COVID-19 originated in the United States, Italy and Spain. Sources were T cells, B-cell-depleted T cells, or PBMCs; the material itself was cDNA or gDNA.

The CDR3 has 14 residues. V shed 5 bases, J shed 3 bases, and the junction held 6 bases outside the gene matches. Germline V gives CDR1 LGHDT, CDR2 YNNKEL (reference sequence). Original processing methods: Amplified reference gene primers provided the basis for estimating nucleated cell counts. Libraries were prepared by immunoSEQ multiplex PCR; TCRdb keeps only in-frame clonotypes and omits some of them. The D gene and trimming were derived from the DNA, and the V and J assignments and clone size from that table. The repertoire includes about 200,000 clones, 80% to 90% of them detected once, and 3.5% to 4% sits in the top ten. Assignment of participants to cohorts was predicated upon participant-reported clinical history.

The gene calls are TRBV3-1 (or the pseudogene TRBV3-2) and TRBJ2-7; 8 positions match TRBD1. This TCR was recovered from a woman aged 40 to 49 with acute COVID-19. The material sequenced was PBMCs or T cells enriched from blood (not recorded which). CDR3 sequence reads: CASSLRTGHYEQYF. The CDR3 DNA is TGTGCCAGCAGCTTGCGGACAGGGCACTACGAGCAGTACTTC.